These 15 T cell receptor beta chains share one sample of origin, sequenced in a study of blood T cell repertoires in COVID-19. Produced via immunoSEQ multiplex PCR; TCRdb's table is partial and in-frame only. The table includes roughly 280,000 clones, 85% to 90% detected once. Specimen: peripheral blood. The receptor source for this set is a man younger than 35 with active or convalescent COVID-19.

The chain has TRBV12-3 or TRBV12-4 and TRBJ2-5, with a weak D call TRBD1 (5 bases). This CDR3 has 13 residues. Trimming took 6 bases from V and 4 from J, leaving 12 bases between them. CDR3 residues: CASRRLQGETQYF. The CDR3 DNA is TGTGCCAGCAGACGCCTCCAGGGAGAGACCCAGTACTTC.

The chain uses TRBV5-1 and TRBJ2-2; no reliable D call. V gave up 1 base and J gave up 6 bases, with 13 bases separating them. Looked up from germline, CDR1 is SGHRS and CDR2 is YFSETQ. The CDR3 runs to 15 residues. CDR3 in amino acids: CASSLTTRLAGELFF. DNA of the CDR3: TGCGCCAGCAGCTTGACCACCCGACTGGCCGGGGAGCTGTTTTTT.

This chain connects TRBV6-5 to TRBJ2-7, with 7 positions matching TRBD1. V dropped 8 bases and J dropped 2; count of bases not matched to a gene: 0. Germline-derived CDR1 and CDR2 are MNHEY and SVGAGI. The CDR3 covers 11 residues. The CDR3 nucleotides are TGTGCCAGCGGGACAGCCTACGAGCAGTACTTC. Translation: CASGTAYEQYF.

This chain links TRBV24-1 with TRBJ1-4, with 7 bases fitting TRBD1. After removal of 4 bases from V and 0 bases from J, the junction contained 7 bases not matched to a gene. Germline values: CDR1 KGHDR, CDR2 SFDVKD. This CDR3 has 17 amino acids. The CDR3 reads CATSERQGSATNEKLFF. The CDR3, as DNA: TGTGCCACCAGTGAACGACAGGGCTCCGCAACTAATGAAAAACTGTTTTTT.

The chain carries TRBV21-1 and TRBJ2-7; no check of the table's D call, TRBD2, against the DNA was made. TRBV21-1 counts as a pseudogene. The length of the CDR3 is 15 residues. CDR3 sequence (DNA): TGTGCCAGCAGCCCTATTATTTTATCAACCTACGAGCAGTACTTC. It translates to CASSPIILSTYEQYF.

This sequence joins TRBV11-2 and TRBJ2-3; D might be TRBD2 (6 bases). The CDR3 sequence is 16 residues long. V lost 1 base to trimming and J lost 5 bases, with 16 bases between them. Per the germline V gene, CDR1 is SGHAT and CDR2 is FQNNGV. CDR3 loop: CASSLAGDPNGDTQYF. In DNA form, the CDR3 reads TGTGCCAGCAGCTTAGCGGGGGACCCCAACGGAGATACGCAGTATTTT. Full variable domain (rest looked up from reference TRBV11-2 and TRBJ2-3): EAGVAQSPRYKIIEKRQSVAFWCNPISGHATLYWYQQILGQGPKLLIQFQNNGVVDDSQLPKDRFSAERLKGVDSTLKIQPAKLEDSAVYLCASSLAGDPNGDTQYFGPGTRLTVL.

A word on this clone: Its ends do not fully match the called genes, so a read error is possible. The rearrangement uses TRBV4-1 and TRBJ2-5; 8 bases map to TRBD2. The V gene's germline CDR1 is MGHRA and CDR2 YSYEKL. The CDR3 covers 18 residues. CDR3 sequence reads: CASSQEIPTSGVNPSVNF. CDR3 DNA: TGCGCCAGCAGCCAAGAAATTCCCACTAGCGGAGTTAATCCGTCGGTGAACTTC.

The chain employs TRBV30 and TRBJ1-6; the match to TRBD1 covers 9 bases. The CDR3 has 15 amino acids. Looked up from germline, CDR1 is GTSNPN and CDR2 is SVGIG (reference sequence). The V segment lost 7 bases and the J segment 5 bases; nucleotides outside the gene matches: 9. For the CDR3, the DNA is TGTGCCTTAAGTCCCGGGACAGGGAATAATTCACCCCTCCACTTT. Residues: CALSPGTGNNSPLHF.

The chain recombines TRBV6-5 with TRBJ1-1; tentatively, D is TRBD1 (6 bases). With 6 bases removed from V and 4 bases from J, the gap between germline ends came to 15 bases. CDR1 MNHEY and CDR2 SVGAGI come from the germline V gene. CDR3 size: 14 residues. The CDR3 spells CASRRGGAPTEAFF. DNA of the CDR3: TGTGCCAGCAGACGCGGGGGGGCCCCCACTGAAGCTTTCTTT.

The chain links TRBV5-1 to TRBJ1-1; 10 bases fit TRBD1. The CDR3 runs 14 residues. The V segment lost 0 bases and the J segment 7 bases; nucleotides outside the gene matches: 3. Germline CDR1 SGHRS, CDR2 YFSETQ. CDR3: CASSLETGGGEAFF. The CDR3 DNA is TGCGCCAGCAGCTTGGAGACAGGGGGCGGTGAAGCTTTCTTT. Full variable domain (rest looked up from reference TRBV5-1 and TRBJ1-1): KAGVTQTPRYLIKTRGQQVTLSCSPISGHRSVSWYQQTPGQGLQFLFEYFSETQRNKGNFPGRFSGRQFSNSRSEMNVSTLELGDSALYLCASSLETGGGEAFFGQGTRLTVV.

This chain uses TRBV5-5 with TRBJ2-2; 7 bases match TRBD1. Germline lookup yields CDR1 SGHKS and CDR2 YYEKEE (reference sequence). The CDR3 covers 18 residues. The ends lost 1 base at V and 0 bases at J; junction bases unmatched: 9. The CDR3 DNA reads TGTGCCAGCAGCTTGTGGGGGCTCGGACAGGCGAACACCGGGGAGCTGTTTTTT. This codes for CASSLWGLGQANTGELFF. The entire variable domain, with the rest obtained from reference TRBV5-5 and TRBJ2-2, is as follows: DAGVTQSPTHLIKTRGQQVTLRCSPISGHKSVSWYQQVLGQGPQFIFQYYEKEERGRGNFPDRFSARQFPNYSSELNVNALLLGDSALYLCASSLWGLGQANTGELFFGEGSRLTVL.

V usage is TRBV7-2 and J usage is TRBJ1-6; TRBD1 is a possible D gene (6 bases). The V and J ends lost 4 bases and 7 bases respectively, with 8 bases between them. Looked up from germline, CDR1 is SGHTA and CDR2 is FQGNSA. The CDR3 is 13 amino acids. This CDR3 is CASSSDRNSPLHF. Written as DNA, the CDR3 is TGTGCCAGCAGCTCCGACAGGAATTCACCCCTCCACTTT.

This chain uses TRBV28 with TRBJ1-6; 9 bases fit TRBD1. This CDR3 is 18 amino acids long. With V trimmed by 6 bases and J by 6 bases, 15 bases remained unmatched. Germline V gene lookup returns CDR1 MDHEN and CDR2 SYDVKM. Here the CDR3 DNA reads TGTGCCAGCAGCCTTGTCCCGGGACAGGGAAACTCTAATTCACCCCTCCACTTT. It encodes CASSLVPGQGNSNSPLHF.

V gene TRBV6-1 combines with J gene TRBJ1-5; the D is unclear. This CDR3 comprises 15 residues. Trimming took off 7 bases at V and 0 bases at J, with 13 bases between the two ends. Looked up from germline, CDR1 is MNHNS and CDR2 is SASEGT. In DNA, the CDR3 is TGTGCCAGCACGTGGTTAGAGGGTAGCAATCAGCCCCAGCATTTT. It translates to CASTWLEGSNQPQHF.

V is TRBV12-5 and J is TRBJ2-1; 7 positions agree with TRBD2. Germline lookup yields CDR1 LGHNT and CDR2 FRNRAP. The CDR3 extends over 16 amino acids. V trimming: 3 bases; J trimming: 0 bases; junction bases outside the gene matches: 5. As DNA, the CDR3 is TGTGCTAGTGGTTTCCACGGGGGGAGCTCCTACAATGAGCAGTTCTTC. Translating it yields CASGFHGGSSYNEQFF.